This T cell receptor beta chain was recorded in a study of blood T cell repertoires in COVID-19. The overall study: The analysed material was cDNA or gDNA that came from T cells, B-cell-depleted T cells, or PBMCs.

This CDR3 is 14 amino acids long. Germline values: CDR1 LGHNA, CDR2 YNFKEQ. The ends lost 1 base at V and 3 bases at J; junction bases unmatched: 0. Data came from immunoSEQ multiplex PCR; TCRdb stores just in-frame clones and leaves some out. This table holds 190,000 or so clones, approximately 87% found once. This TCR derives from a woman in her 70s with acute or convalescent COVID-19. This rearrangement joins TRBV4-2 to TRBJ2-1; TRBD2 aligns across 7 bases. Material for sequencing was peripheral blood. CDR3 sequence: CASSQGGGYNEQFF. The CDR3 DNA follows: TGTGCCAGCAGCCAAGGGGGGGGCTACAATGAGCAGTTCTTC.